Sequencing of this T cell receptor beta chain was carried out in a study of early T cells in non-severe SARS-CoV-2 infection. CDR1 is MNHNS and CDR2 is SASEGT in the germline V gene. V lost 5 bases and J lost 2; bases outside the gene matches: 5. The CDR3 is 14 amino acids. This clonotype was seen repeatedly, ten times or more. TCRdb fed the 5' RACE reads into MiXCR, producing one record per CDR3 protein. Seen here are under 70,000 distinct CDR3 sequences, about 5.6% observed once, and the top ten hold roughly 7%. The chain is built from TRBV6-1 and TRBJ1-2; 7 bases map to TRBD1. The clonotype was recovered from an adult who was a healthcare worker with PCR-confirmed SARS-CoV-2 infection or an uninfected control (not recorded which). Sequenced sample: whole blood. The CDR3 protein is CASSTGVGNYGYTF. In DNA form, the CDR3 reads TGTGCCAGCAGTACAGGGGTTGGAAACTATGGCTACACCTTC.